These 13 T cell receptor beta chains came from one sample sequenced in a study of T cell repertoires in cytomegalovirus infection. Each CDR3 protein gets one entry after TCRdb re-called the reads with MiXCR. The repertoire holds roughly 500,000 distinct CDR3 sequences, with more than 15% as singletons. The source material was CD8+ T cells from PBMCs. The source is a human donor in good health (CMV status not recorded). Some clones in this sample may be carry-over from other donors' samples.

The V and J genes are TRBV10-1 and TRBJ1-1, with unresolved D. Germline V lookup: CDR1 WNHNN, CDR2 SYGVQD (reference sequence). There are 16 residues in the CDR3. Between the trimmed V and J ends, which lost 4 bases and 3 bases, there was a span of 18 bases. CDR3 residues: CASSGTPFGDYTEAFF. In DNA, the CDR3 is TGCGCCAGCAGTGGGACCCCCTTCGGAGACTACACTGAAGCTTTCTTT.

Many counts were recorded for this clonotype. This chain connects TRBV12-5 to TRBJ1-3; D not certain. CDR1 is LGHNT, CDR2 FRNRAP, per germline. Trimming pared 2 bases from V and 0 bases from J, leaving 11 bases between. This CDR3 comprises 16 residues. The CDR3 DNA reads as TGTGCTAGTGGTTTGCCACGGTATGCCTCTGGAAACACCATATATTTT. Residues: CASGLPRYASGNTIYF.

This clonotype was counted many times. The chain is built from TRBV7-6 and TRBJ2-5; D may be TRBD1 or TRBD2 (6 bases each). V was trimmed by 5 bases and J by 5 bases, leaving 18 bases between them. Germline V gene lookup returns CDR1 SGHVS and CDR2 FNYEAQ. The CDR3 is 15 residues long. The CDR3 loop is CASSLVGGALETQYF. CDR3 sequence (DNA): TGTGCCAGCAGCCTGGTGGGGGGCGCTTTGGAGACCCAGTACTTC.

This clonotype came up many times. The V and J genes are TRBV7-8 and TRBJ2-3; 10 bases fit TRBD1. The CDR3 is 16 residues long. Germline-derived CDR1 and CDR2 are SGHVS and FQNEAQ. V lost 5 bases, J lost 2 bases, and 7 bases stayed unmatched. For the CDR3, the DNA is TGTGCCAGCAGCCGGAAGACAGGGGGCGTCACAGATACGCAGTATTTT. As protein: CASSRKTGGVTDTQYF.

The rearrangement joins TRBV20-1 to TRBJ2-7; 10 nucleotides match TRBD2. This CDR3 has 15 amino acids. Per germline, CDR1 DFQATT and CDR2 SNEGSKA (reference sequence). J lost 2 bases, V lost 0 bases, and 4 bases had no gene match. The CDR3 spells CSARDFLAGAYEQYF. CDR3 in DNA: TGCAGTGCTAGAGATTTCCTAGCGGGGGCCTACGAGCAGTACTTC.

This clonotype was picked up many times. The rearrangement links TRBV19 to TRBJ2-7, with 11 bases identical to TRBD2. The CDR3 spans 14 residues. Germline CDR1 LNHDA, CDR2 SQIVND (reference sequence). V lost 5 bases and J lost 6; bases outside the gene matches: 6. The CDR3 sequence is CASSVTSGIPEQYF. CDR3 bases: TGTGCCAGTAGTGTGACTAGCGGGATCCCCGAGCAGTACTTC. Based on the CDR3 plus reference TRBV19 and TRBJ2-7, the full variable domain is DGGITQSPKYLFRKEGQNVTLSCEQNLNHDAMYWYRQDPGQGLRLIYYSQIVNDFQKGDIAEGYSVSREKKESFPLTVTSAQKNPTAFYLCASSVTSGIPEQYFGPGTRLTVT.

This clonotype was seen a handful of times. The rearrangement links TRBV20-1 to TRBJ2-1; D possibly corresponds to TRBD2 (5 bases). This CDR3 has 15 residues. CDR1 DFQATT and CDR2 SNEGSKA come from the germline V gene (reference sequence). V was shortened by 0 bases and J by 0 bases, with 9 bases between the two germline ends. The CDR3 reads CSARDTGSSYNEQFF. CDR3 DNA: TGCAGTGCTAGAGATACGGGGAGCTCCTACAATGAGCAGTTCTTC.

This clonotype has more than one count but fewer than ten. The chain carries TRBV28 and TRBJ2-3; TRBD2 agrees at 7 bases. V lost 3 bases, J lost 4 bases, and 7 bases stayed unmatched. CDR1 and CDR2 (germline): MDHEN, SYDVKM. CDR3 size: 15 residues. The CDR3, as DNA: TGTGCCAGCAGTTTTCTGGGCGGGAGTTCAGATACGCAGTATTTT. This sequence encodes CASSFLGGSSDTQYF.

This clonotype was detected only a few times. In DNA, the CDR3 is TGTGCCAGCAGCTTAGGGCCAGGGGTCACTGAAGCTTTCTTT. Its translation is CASSLGPGVTEAFF. This chain joins TRBV7-9 and TRBJ1-1; D is perhaps TRBD1 (6 bases). CDR3 size: 14 residues. V was pared by 1 base and J by 4 bases, with 10 bases between. Per germline, CDR1 SEHNR and CDR2 FQNEAQ (reference sequence). Full variable domain (outside the CDR3, taken from reference TRBV7-9 and TRBJ1-1): DTGVSQNPRHKITKRGQNVTFRCDPISEHNRLYWYRQTLGQGPEFLTYFQNEAQLEKSRLLSDRFSAERPKGSFSTLEIQRTEQGDSAMYLCASSLGPGVTEAFFGQGTRLTVV.

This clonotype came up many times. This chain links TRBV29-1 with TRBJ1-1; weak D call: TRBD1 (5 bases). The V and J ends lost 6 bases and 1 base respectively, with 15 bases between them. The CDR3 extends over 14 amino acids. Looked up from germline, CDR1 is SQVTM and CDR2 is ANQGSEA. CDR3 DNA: TGCAGCGTCGCGGACGGTGGGACGAACACTGAAGCTTTCTTT. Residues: CSVADGGTNTEAFF.

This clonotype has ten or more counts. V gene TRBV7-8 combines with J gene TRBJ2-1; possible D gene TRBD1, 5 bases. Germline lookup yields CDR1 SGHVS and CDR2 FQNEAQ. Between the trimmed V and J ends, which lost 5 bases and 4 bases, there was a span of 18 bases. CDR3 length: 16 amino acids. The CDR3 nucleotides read TGTGCCAGCAGCAGAGCAACAGAAGGGGTATACAATGAGCAGTTCTTC. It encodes CASSRATEGVYNEQFF.

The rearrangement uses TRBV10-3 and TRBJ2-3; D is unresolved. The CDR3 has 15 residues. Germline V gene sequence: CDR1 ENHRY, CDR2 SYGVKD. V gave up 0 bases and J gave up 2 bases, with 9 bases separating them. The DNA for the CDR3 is TGTGCCATCAGTGAGTCGGGCAGCATCACAGATACGCAGTATTTT. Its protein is CAISESGSITDTQYF.

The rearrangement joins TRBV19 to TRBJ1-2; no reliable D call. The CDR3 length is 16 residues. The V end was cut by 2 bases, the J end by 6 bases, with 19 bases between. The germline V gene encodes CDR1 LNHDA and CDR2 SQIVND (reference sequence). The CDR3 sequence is CASSISVQVLLHGYTF. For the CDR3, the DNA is TGTGCCAGTAGTATATCTGTCCAGGTCTTACTGCATGGCTACACCTTC. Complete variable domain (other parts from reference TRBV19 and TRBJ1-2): DGGITQSPKYLFRKEGQNVTLSCEQNLNHDAMYWYRQDPGQGLRLIYYSQIVNDFQKGDIAEGYSVSREKKESFPLTVTSAQKNPTAFYLCASSISVQVLLHGYTFGSGTRLTVV.